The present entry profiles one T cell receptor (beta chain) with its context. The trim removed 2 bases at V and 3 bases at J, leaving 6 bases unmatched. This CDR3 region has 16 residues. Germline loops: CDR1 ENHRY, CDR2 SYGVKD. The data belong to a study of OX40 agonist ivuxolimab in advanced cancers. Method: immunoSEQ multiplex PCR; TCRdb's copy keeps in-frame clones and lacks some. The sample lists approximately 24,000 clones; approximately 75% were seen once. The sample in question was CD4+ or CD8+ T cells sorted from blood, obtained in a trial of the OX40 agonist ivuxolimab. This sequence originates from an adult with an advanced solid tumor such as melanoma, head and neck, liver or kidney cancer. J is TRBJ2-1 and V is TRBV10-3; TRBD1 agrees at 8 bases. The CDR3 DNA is TGTGCCATCAGTGAGCCGACAGGGGACGGCTACAATGAGCAGTTCTTC. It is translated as CAISEPTGDGYNEQFF.